This is a list of T cell receptor beta chains from one sample in a study of T cell repertoires in cytomegalovirus infection. One entry per CDR3 protein, called by TCRdb with MiXCR from the reads. Among about 160,000 distinct CDR3 sequences listed, about 20% were seen once. These receptors have no identified antigens. Sequences were derived from CD8+ T cells from cultured PBMCs, sampled from culture after CMV antigen stimulation. These receptors were taken from a human donor in good health (CMV status not recorded). Some clones in this sample may be carry-over from other donors' samples. CDR3s include the opening cysteine and the closing phenylalanine or tryptophan. A D gene is named only where the DNA matches it firmly. The size entry is marked missing in some rows and otherwise reads once, few, many or a size class.

TRBV7-7	TRBD2	TRBJ2-1	-	CASSETSGPPNNEQFF	TGTGCTAGCAGCGAAACTAGCGGGCCCCCTAACAATGAGCAGTTCTTC
TRBV7-2	TRBD1	TRBJ2-7	many	CASSPGQVLPYEQYF	TGTGCCAGCAGCCCGGGACAGGTTCTTCCCTACGAGCAGTACTTC
TRBV7-2	TRBD2	TRBJ2-1	few	CAGSRTSGQEQFF	TGTGCCGGGAGCCGGACTAGCGGACAGGAGCAGTTCTTC
TRBV6-6	-	TRBJ1-5	-	CASSYSAGGRNQPQHF	TGTGCCAGCAGTTACTCGGCGGGGGGCCGCAATCAGCCCCAGCATTTT
TRBV20-1	-	TRBJ2-1	few	CSASSLPTYNEQFF	TGCAGTGCTAGCAGTCTTCCAACCTACAATGAGCAGTTCTTC
TRBV4-3	-	TRBJ2-6	-	CASSQGIGGANVLTF	TGCGCCAGCAGCCAAGGAATCGGTGGGGCCAACGTCCTGACTTTC
TRBV7-9	-	TRBJ1-4	many	CASSSNRLPTNEKLFF	TGTGCCAGCAGCTCCAACCGCCTCCCAACTAATGAAAAACTGTTTTTT
TRBV4-3	TRBD1	TRBJ2-7	-	CASSQSPLGQGKNYEQYF	TGCGCCAGCAGCCAATCCCCCCTCGGACAGGGAAAGAACTACGAGCAGTACTTC
TRBV12-3/TRBV12-4	TRBD1	TRBJ1-5	few	CASQFRGARQPQHF	TGTGCCAGCCAGTTCAGGGGGGCCCGGCAGCCCCAGCATTTT
TRBV7-9	TRBD1	TRBJ1-1	-	CASSPDRGRGTEAFF	TGTGCCAGCAGCCCCGACAGGGGGCGGGGGACTGAAGCTTTCTTT
TRBV7-6	TRBD1	TRBJ2-7	-	CASSLSGTGFEQYF	TGTGCCAGCAGCTTATCCGGGACAGGCTTCGAGCAGTACTTC
TRBV20-1	-	TRBJ2-7	-	CGGRRDSSYEQYF	TGCGGGGGGAGACGGGACAGCTCCTACGAGCAGTACTTC
TRBV7-2	-	TRBJ2-2	-	CASSSYGPNAGELFF	TGTGCCAGCAGCTCCTATGGTCCAAACGCCGGGGAGCTGTTTTTT
TRBV12-3/TRBV12-4	-	TRBJ2-1	few	CASSPGAYTEQFF	TGTGCCAGCAGTCCCGGAGCCTACACCGAGCAGTTCTTC
TRBV7-6	-	TRBJ2-2	few	CASSLPRPGELFF	TGTGCCAGCAGCTTACCGCGTCCCGGGGAGCTGTTTTTT
TRBV6-1	-	TRBJ1-1	-	CASSRTENTEAFF	TGTGCCAGCAGCCGGACAGAAAACACTGAAGCTTTCTTT
TRBV12-3/TRBV12-4	-	TRBJ1-1	few	CASSLSTNTEAFF	TGTGCCAGCAGTTTATCGACGAACACTGAAGCTTTCTTT
TRBV4-3	TRBD2	TRBJ2-2	-	CASSQDITGTSGELFF	TGCGCCAGCAGCCAAGACATAACCGGGACTAGCGGGGAGCTGTTTTTT
TRBV2	-	TRBJ2-3	few	CASSEAYRYTDTQYF	TGTGCCAGCAGTGAAGCTTACCGTTACACAGATACGCAGTATTTT
TRBV6-5	-	TRBJ2-2	-	CASSYDDRLFF	TGTGCCAGCAGTTACGACGACCGGCTGTTTTTT
TRBV13	-	TRBJ2-7	few	CASSLSGTQTYEQYF	TGTGCCAGCAGCTTATCCGGGACGCAGACCTACGAGCAGTACTTC
TRBV28	TRBD2	TRBJ2-5	-	CASSRLAGAQETQYF	TGTGCCAGCAGCCGCCTAGCGGGGGCCCAAGAGACCCAGTACTTC
TRBV11-2	TRBD1	TRBJ2-2	-	CASSSLVEDRRTGELFF	TGTGCCAGCAGCTCCCTTGTCGAGGACAGGCGAACCGGGGAGCTGTTTTTT
TRBV29-1	-	TRBJ1-2	few	CSITPLEGEANYGYTF	TGCAGCATTACCCCACTCGAAGGGGAAGCTAACTATGGCTACACCTTC
TRBV27	-	TRBJ1-1	many	CASSPLQVNTEAFF	TGTGCCAGCAGTCCCTTACAGGTGAACACTGAAGCTTTCTTT
TRBV27	-	TRBJ1-2	few	CASSLLGDLGFGYTF	TGTGCCAGCAGTTTATTGGGGGACTTGGGCTTTGGCTACACCTTC
TRBV7-9	-	TRBJ2-7	-	CASSQEQVEQYF	TGTGCCAGCAGCCAGGAACAGGTCGAGCAGTACTTC
TRBV12-3/TRBV12-4	-	TRBJ2-3	few	CASSSRRAGTQYF	TGTGCCAGCAGCTCCAGGAGGGCAGGTACGCAGTATTTT
TRBV29-1	-	TRBJ1-1	-	CSVDGTNTEAFF	TGCAGCGTTGATGGTACGAACACTGAAGCTTTCTTT
TRBV4-1	TRBD2	TRBJ2-1	few	CASSVTLAGGNNEQFF	TGCGCCAGCAGCGTTACCCTAGCGGGGGGGAACAATGAGCAGTTCTTC
TRBV7-9	-	TRBJ2-7	-	CASSGRAGALYEQYF	TGTGCCAGCAGCGGGAGGGCAGGGGCCCTCTACGAGCAGTACTTC
TRBV25-1	-	TRBJ2-1	-	CASSAPDYNEQFF	TGTGCCAGCAGCGCGCCGGATTACAATGAGCAGTTCTTC
TRBV15	-	TRBJ1-1	-	CATSRERNSKAFF	TGTGCCACCAGCAGAGAACGTAACAGTAAGGCTTTCTTT
TRBV4-3	-	TRBJ2-1	once	CASSLSVDVYEQFF	TGCGCCAGCAGCCTCTCGGTAGATGTATATGAGCAGTTCTTC
TRBV24-1	-	TRBJ2-2	-	CATSDLGTGELFF	TGTGCCACCAGTGATTTAGGGACAGGGGAGCTGTTTTTT
TRBV7-6	TRBD1	TRBJ2-4	-	CASSIQILDRGLWDIQYF	TGTGCCAGTAGTATCCAGATTCTCGACAGGGGGCTTTGGGACATTCAGTACTTC
TRBV6-1	TRBD1	TRBJ1-2	-	CASSGRQGNSYGYTF	TGTGCCAGCAGTGGCCGACAGGGCAACTCATATGGCTACACCTTC
TRBV12-3/TRBV12-4	TRBD2	TRBJ2-1	few	CASSLVRLAGGGEFF	TGTGCCAGCAGTTTGGTGAGACTAGCGGGGGGTGGAGAGTTCTTC
TRBV19	-	TRBJ1-5	few	CASTEGFYSNQPQHF	TGTGCCAGTACCGAGGGATTTTATAGCAATCAGCCCCAGCATTTT
TRBV5-6	TRBD2	TRBJ2-7	few	CASSLLAAQYEQYF	TGTGCCAGCAGCTTACTAGCGGCACAATACGAGCAGTACTTC
TRBV4-3	-	TRBJ1-2	few	CASSQHYRAPNYGYTF	TGCGCCAGCAGCCAACACTACAGGGCCCCTAACTATGGCTACACCTTC
TRBV6-6	TRBD1	TRBJ2-7	few	CASSSRDRAPYEQYF	TGTGCCAGCAGTTCACGGGACAGGGCCCCCTACGAGCAGTACTTC
TRBV20-1	TRBD1	TRBJ1-2	few	CSARGQGPGYGYTF	TGCAGTGCTAGGGGACAGGGGCCAGGGTATGGCTACACCTTC
TRBV20-1	-	TRBJ1-2	few	CSARVMDQYYGYTF	TGCAGTGCTAGAGTTATGGACCAGTACTATGGCTACACCTTC
TRBV7-8	-	TRBJ2-6	-	CASSLVPQEANVLTF	TGTGCCAGCAGCTTAGTCCCCCAGGAAGCCAACGTCCTGACTTTC
TRBV20-1	TRBD1	TRBJ1-5	few	CSALIDRVYGQPQHF	TGCAGTGCCCTAATCGACAGGGTTTATGGTCAGCCCCAGCATTTT
TRBV29-1	-	TRBJ2-7	-	CSVELDYEQYF	TGCAGCGTTGAGCTTGACTACGAGCAGTACTTC
TRBV5-6	TRBD2	TRBJ2-1	few	CASSFLPGLAGEQFF	TGTGCCAGCAGCTTTCTACCCGGACTAGCGGGGGAGCAGTTCTTC
TRBV4-1	TRBD1	TRBJ2-5	-	CASSQEWQGEQTQYF	TGCGCCAGCAGCCAAGAGTGGCAGGGGGAACAGACCCAGTACTTC
TRBV14	-	TRBJ2-1	-	CASSHDDEQFF	TGTGCCAGCAGCCATGACGATGAGCAGTTCTTC
TRBV12-3/TRBV12-4	-	TRBJ1-5	-	CASSEEGINQPQHF	TGTGCCAGCAGCGAGGAGGGAATTAATCAGCCCCAGCATTTT
TRBV7-2	-	TRBJ2-3	-	CASSLGAGAWYTDTQYF	TGTGCCAGCAGCTTGGGGGCAGGGGCTTGGTACACAGATACGCAGTATTTT
TRBV28	-	TRBJ2-2	few	CASSPALGTGELFF	TGTGCCAGCAGTCCCGCCCTAGGAACCGGGGAGCTGTTTTTT
TRBV20-1	-	TRBJ1-5	few	CSARDGLGLGLGPQHF	TGCAGTGCTAGAGATGGGCTCGGGCTGGGATTGGGGCCCCAGCATTTT
TRBV6-2/TRBV6-3	TRBD1	TRBJ1-1	few	CASRGQGRTEAFF	TGTGCCAGCAGAGGACAGGGAAGGACTGAAGCTTTCTTT
TRBV6-5	-	TRBJ2-7	-	CASSYELGTYEQYF	TGTGCCAGCAGTTACGAGTTGGGCACCTACGAGCAGTACTTC
TRBV7-8	-	TRBJ1-1	once	CASSLAGWTEAFF	TGTGCCAGCAGCTTAGCAGGATGGACTGAAGCTTTCTTT